The rows below give T cell receptor beta chains drawn from one sample of a study of T-cell reconstitution after alpha-beta-depleted transplantation in children. MiXCR, applied by TCRdb to the PCR reads, yields one record per CDR3 protein. The top ten hold 5% to 7% of the sample, which has 200,000 to 300,000 distinct CDR3 sequences, roughly 8% seen once. The specimen comprised PBMCs, mostly from graft donor cells, sampled 180 days after TCRalphabeta/CD19-depleted stem cell transplant. These receptors were taken from a male patient between 10 and 17 years old who had a stem cell transplant for acute lymphoblastic leukemia, so the T cells may come from the graft donor. Both conserved end residues are part of each CDR3.

V: TRBV7-7
J: TRBJ2-5
CDR3: CASSVGQGYGVAETQYF

V: TRBV5-1
J: TRBJ2-1
CDR3: CASSFYGRVYNEQFF

V: TRBV28
J: TRBJ1-5
CDR3: CAMGPGQFGGHNQPQHF

V: TRBV5-1
J: TRBJ2-1
CDR3: CASSPQSPSNEQFF

V: TRBV12-3/TRBV12-4
J: TRBJ2-1
CDR3: CASIQVPGLAGANDEQFF

V: TRBV10-3
J: TRBJ2-7
CDR3: CAIRKGQGSYEQYF

V: TRBV7-9
J: TRBJ2-1
CDR3: CASSPTWTGAYNEQFF

V: TRBV11-1
J: TRBJ2-1
CDR3: CASSFTRDRIYNEQFF

V: TRBV7-2
J: TRBJ2-7
CDR3: CASSFVSGRRYEQYF

V: TRBV20-1
J: TRBJ2-4
CDR3: CSAPTGGKNIQYF

V: TRBV28
J: TRBJ2-4
CDR3: CASSAPGAKNIQYF

V: TRBV12-3/TRBV12-4
J: TRBJ1-5
CDR3: CASSPGPRGYSNQPQHF

V: TRBV21-1
J: TRBJ1-2
CDR3: CASSKGLQGAHHYGYTF

V: TRBV6-2/TRBV6-3
J: TRBJ2-2
CDR3: CASFGLAGTGELFF

V: TRBV9
J: TRBJ2-2
CDR3: CASSIQGAGVNTGELFF

V: TRBV7-3
J: TRBJ2-7
CDR3: CASILSPDTLRVSGSYEQYF

V: TRBV5-1
J: TRBJ1-1
CDR3: CASSLGGPQGEAFF

V: TRBV3-1
J: TRBJ2-1
CDR3: CASSQGPATGGVF

V: TRBV12-3/TRBV12-4
J: TRBJ1-2
CDR3: CASTPKRGYGYTF

V: TRBV5-1
J: TRBJ2-1
CDR3: CASSFRRILYNEQFF

V: TRBV7-9
J: TRBJ1-5
CDR3: CASSGEGAYQPQHF

V: TRBV7-9
J: TRBJ1-2
CDR3: CASSWAESGTF

V: TRBV7-9
J: TRBJ2-7
CDR3: CASSPLFGQFGGEQYF

V: TRBV7-9
J: TRBJ1-1
CDR3: CASSFDREFTEAFF

V: TRBV5-6
J: TRBJ1-1
CDR3: CASSLFLSGPNTEAFF

V: TRBV6-2/TRBV6-3
J: TRBJ2-7
CDR3: CASSQWRDEYF

V: TRBV18
J: TRBJ2-7
CDR3: CASSPIGGNDEQYF

V: TRBV6-1
J: TRBJ2-3
CDR3: CASRGLAGGLDTQYF

V: TRBV12-3/TRBV12-4
J: TRBJ1-2
CDR3: CASSFRGSISDGYTF

V: TRBV29-1
J: TRBJ2-5
CDR3: CSVDTGQGFGETQYF

V: TRBV29-1
J: TRBJ2-7
CDR3: CSVEGGKRDEQYF

V: TRBV5-5
J: TRBJ1-5
CDR3: CASSLGPGQGNQPQHF

V: TRBV27
J: TRBJ2-5
CDR3: CASSLSAGPQYF

V: TRBV10-3
J: TRBJ1-1
CDR3: CAISGVTTGLNTEAFF

V: TRBV20-1
J: TRBJ2-5
CDR3: CSARRIAGGLGTQYF

V: TRBV9
J: TRBJ1-1
CDR3: CASSNPESWAWTGSTEAFF

V: TRBV7-6
J: TRBJ2-1
CDR3: CASSPSSGAKEQFF

V: TRBV14
J: TRBJ2-7
CDR3: CASGIQGSSYEQYF

V: TRBV20-1
J: TRBJ1-1
CDR3: CSADLGTEAFF

V: TRBV5-1
J: TRBJ2-3
CDR3: CASSIGLSTDTQYF

V: TRBV6-5
J: TRBJ1-3
CDR3: CASRTVSSGNTIYF

V: TRBV2
J: TRBJ2-3
CDR3: CANLMGQAKDTQYF

V: TRBV20-1
J: TRBJ2-1
CDR3: CCARDSTGGPYNEQFF

V: TRBV9
J: TRBJ1-2
CDR3: CASSLRTGTGGYTF

V: TRBV5-1
J: TRBJ2-7
CDR3: CASSLELVSYEQYF

V: TRBV11-2
J: TRBJ2-7
CDR3: CASSSLPGSLHEQYF

V: TRBV7-9
J: TRBJ2-3
CDR3: CASSLAQGHWTDTQYF

V: TRBV10-2
J: TRBJ1-5
CDR3: CASSGSTGAQPQHF

V: TRBV7-3
J: TRBJ2-7
CDR3: CASSLKPRLASEQYF

V: TRBV7-2
J: TRBJ1-2
CDR3: CASSLARRQGHGYTF

V: TRBV4-1
J: TRBJ1-6
CDR3: CASSLQGQYNSPLHF

V: TRBV7-9
J: TRBJ2-7
CDR3: CASSLVGLFYEQYF

V: TRBV20-1
J: TRBJ2-3
CDR3: CSAPHSAYTDTQYF

V: TRBV4-1
J: TRBJ2-1
CDR3: CASSPLGLAGDYNEQFF